One and the same sample provided the 14 T cell receptor beta chains below, sequenced in a study of early T cells in non-severe SARS-CoV-2 infection. TCRdb ran MiXCR on the 5' RACE reads and lists one entry per CDR3 protein. The sample gives roughly 83,000 distinct CDR3 sequences, around 9.3% of which show up once; approximately 8% is in the top ten. Sequencing used whole blood, obtained at baseline. The receptors shown here come from an adult who was a healthcare worker with PCR-confirmed SARS-CoV-2 infection or an uninfected control (not recorded which).

This clonotype was recorded many times. The V gene is TRBV9, the J gene TRBJ2-7; no definite D call. Looked up from germline, CDR1 is SGDLS and CDR2 is YYNGEE. Trimming cost V 0 bases and J 0 bases, with 7 bases left between them. The CDR3 has 14 residues. The CDR3 is CASSVGPNSYEQYF. The CDR3 coding sequence is TGTGCCAGCAGCGTAGGGCCGAACTCCTACGAGCAGTACTTC.

The sample holds many counts of this clonotype. The chain carries TRBV3-1 and TRBJ1-4; tentatively, D is TRBD1 (6 bases). The length of the CDR3 is 14 residues. The germline CDR1 and CDR2 sequences are LGHDT and YNNKEL (reference sequence). V was cut by 4 bases and J by 6 bases, with 12 bases left in between. CDR3 DNA sequence: TGTGCCAGCAGCCTCAGGGGCAGTGATGAAAAACTGTTTTTT. It specifies CASSLRGSDEKLFF. Filled out from reference TRBV3-1 and TRBJ1-4, the complete variable domain reads DTAVSQTPKYLVTQMGNDKSIKCEQNLGHDTMYWYKQDSKKFLKIMFSYNNKELIINETVPNRFSPKSPDKAHLNLHINSLELGDSAVYFCASSLRGSDEKLFFGSGTQLSVL.

The genes are TRBV11-2 and TRBJ2-3; perhaps TRBD2 as D (6 bases). This CDR3 contains 15 residues. Germline lookup yields CDR1 SGHAT and CDR2 FQNNGV. The V gene lost 0 bases and the J gene lost 4 bases, with 11 bases spanning the gap. The CDR3: CASSLDGRGSDTQYF. CDR3 in DNA: TGTGCCAGCAGCTTAGACGGGAGAGGATCAGATACGCAGTATTTT. The whole variable domain, remainder taken from reference TRBV11-2 and TRBJ2-3, is EAGVAQSPRYKIIEKRQSVAFWCNPISGHATLYWYQQILGQGPKLLIQFQNNGVVDDSQLPKDRFSAERLKGVDSTLKIQPAKLEDSAVYLCASSLDGRGSDTQYFGPGTRLTVL.

This clonotype was counted only a few times. The chain combines TRBV4-1 with TRBJ1-1; D not resolved. The V end was cut by 4 bases, the J end by 3 bases, with 18 bases between. Germline CDR1 reads MGHRA; CDR2 reads YSYEKL. The CDR3 contains 16 residues. This chain's CDR3 is CASSLDPQAVDTEAFF. In DNA, the CDR3 is TGCGCCAGCAGCCTCGACCCCCAGGCCGTGGACACTGAAGCTTTCTTT.

The chain has TRBV10-3 and TRBJ2-1; 9 bases fit TRBD1. Trimming took 5 bases from V and 4 from J; bases not matched to a gene: 6. The CDR3 has 15 residues. The germline V gene encodes CDR1 ENHRY and CDR2 SYGVKD. CDR3 sequence: CAISTGQGRYNEQFF. The CDR3 nucleotides are TGTGCCATCAGTACCGGACAGGGGAGGTACAATGAGCAGTTCTTC.

This clonotype was detected a few times. This chain links TRBV5-5 with TRBJ2-1; no firm D call. The CDR3 spans 15 residues. Germline CDR1 is SGHKS and CDR2 is YYEKEE (reference sequence). Trimming took 2 bases from V and 0 from J, leaving 9 bases between them. CDR3 sequence: CASSFGRNSYNEQFF. CDR3 nucleotides: TGTGCCAGCAGCTTCGGCAGAAACTCCTACAATGAGCAGTTCTTC.

This clonotype has at least ten counts. This chain connects TRBV30 to TRBJ1-1; D is perhaps TRBD1 (6 bases). V shed 3 bases and J shed 1 base, with 9 bases lying between them. The CDR3 runs 13 residues. The V gene's germline CDR1 is GTSNPN and CDR2 SVGIG (reference sequence). The CDR3 nucleotides read TGTGCCTGGAGCCGGACAGAGAACACTGAAGCTTTCTTT. Translating gives CAWSRTENTEAFF.

This sequence joins TRBV13 and TRBJ2-5; the D is unclear. V shed 4 bases and J shed 1 base, with 10 bases lying between them. This CDR3 contains 14 residues. Germline CDR1 is PRHDT and CDR2 is FYEKMQ (reference sequence). CDR3 DNA sequence: TGTGCCAGCAGCTCTGGGTCCACCCAAGAGACCCAGTACTTC. Encoded protein: CASSSGSTQETQYF.

The rearrangement links TRBV3-1 to TRBJ1-3, with D possibly TRBD1 on 5 matching bases. Germline V gene data show CDR1 as LGHDT and CDR2 as YNNKEL (reference sequence). Trimming removed 4 bases from V and 4 bases from J, with 17 bases in between. This CDR3 comprises 16 residues. As DNA, the CDR3 is TGTGCCAGCAGCCGAGGGCTCAAGAGGGGCGGAAACACCATATATTTT. Protein sequence: CASSRGLKRGGNTIYF. Complete variable domain (other parts from reference TRBV3-1 and TRBJ1-3): DTAVSQTPKYLVTQMGNDKSIKCEQNLGHDTMYWYKQDSKKFLKIMFSYNNKELIINETVPNRFSPKSPDKAHLNLHINSLELGDSAVYFCASSRGLKRGGNTIYFGEGSWLTVV.

This clonotype showed up just a few times. The V and J genes are TRBV12-3 or TRBV12-4 and TRBJ2-7; D is undetermined. This CDR3 is 14 amino acids long. The V gene lost 5 bases and the J gene lost 3 bases, with 14 bases spanning the gap. The CDR3 sequence: CASSPAARYYEQYF. For the CDR3, the DNA is TGTGCCAGCAGTCCAGCAGCCCGATACTACGAGCAGTACTTC.

This clonotype came up many times. The V and J genes are TRBV4-2 and TRBJ2-1; the match to TRBD2 covers 14 bases. Germline V gene sequence: CDR1 LGHNA, CDR2 YNFKEQ. CDR3 length: 15 residues. With 5 bases clipped from V and 10 bases from J, the junction kept 7 bases outside the gene matches. CDR3 DNA sequence: TGTGCCAGCAGCGGGGGACTAGCGGGAGTAGGGGAGCAGTTCTTC. It is translated as CASSGGLAGVGEQFF.

The chain recombines TRBV29-1 with TRBJ2-1, with D unclear. V lost 1 base, J lost 10 bases, and 8 bases lay in between. This CDR3 is built from 11 residues. From germline, CDR1 is SQVTM and CDR2 ANQGSEA. The CDR3 nucleotides read TGCAGCGTTGAAGTCGGAAGGGAGCAGTTCTTC. Protein: CSVEVGREQFF.

The rearrangement uses TRBV6-6 and TRBJ2-7; 7 bases match TRBD2. V shed 0 bases, J shed 6 bases, and the junction held 14 bases outside the gene matches. The CDR3 is 17 residues long. Germline values: CDR1 MNHNY, CDR2 SVGAGI (reference sequence). The CDR3 coding sequence is TGTGCCAGCAGTTACTCACAACCGGCGGGAGTGCCCTTCGAGCAGTACTTC. Translation: CASSYSQPAGVPFEQYF.

This clonotype was counted only a few times. The chain carries TRBV4-1 and TRBJ2-7; D may be TRBD1 (7 bases). The germline CDR1 and CDR2 sequences are MGHRA and YSYEKL. V lost 1 base and J 3 bases, leaving 22 bases between the germline ends. CDR3 length equals 18 residues. In nucleotides, the CDR3 is TGCGCCAGCAGCCAAGCGGAGGCAGGGGGGTTGGGTTACTACGAGCAGTACTTC. This codes for CASSQAEAGGLGYYEQYF.